This paragraph covers one TCR beta chain sequence. Germline V CDR1 and CDR2: SGHAT, FQNNGV. This CDR3 spans 14 amino acids. Trimming left V 1 base short and J 1 base short, with 7 bases between. This sample was taken from a study of control samples from healthy donors and cancer patients. TCRdb keeps only in-frame clones here, not all; method: immunoSEQ multiplex PCR. This sample has some 130,000 clones; approximately 89% occur once, and the top ten carry approximately 8%. The chain is built from TRBV11-2 and TRBJ1-1; D not resolved. This clonotype originated in a man between 50 and 59 years old with head and neck cancer. Source material: PBMCs. The CDR3 sequence is CASSLVESNTEAFF. CDR3 bases: TGTGCCAGCAGCTTAGTGGAGTCGAACACTGAAGCTTTCTTT.